This T cell receptor (beta chain) is from a study of Ad26.COV2.S vaccination and SARS-CoV-2 variants. This clone was seen a handful of times. As yet, its antigen is unknown. Whole-study findings and limits: From the TCR breadth and depth analyses, total T cell responses may have been underestimated. Placebo recipients trailed vaccine recipients in spike-specific TCR breadth.

V gave up 4 bases and J gave up 11 bases, with 18 bases separating them. This CDR3 region has 14 residues. CDR1 is SGHVS and CDR2 is FQNEAQ in the germline V gene. Sequenced by immunoSEQ multiplex PCR; TCRdb stores in-frame clones only, minus some. The sample includes about 350,000 clones, roughly nine tenths seen only once; the top ten take 3% to 4%. The source was peripheral blood, collected after recovery from COVID-19. The receptor comes from a human donor who had recovered from COVID-19. The rearrangement links TRBV7-8 to TRBJ1-5; D is possibly TRBD1 (6 bases). The CDR3 loop is CASSSPGRGAAQHF. In DNA form, the CDR3 reads TGTGCCAGCAGCTCCCCCGGGCGGGGGGCGGCCCAGCATTTT.